This T cell receptor beta chain is drawn from a study of HIV-infected patients and healthy controls. Germline CDR1 and CDR2: SGDLS and YYNGEE. The CDR3 length is 16 residues. V was trimmed by 3 bases and J by 0 bases, leaving 13 bases between them. The repertoire came from unfractionated whole blood and reflected all unsorted peripheral T cells. The table lists this clonotype with a few counts. Alpha and beta constant-region primers primed reverse transcription of approximately 0.55 ug RNA. Alpha and beta chain libraries were made separately by chain-specific third strand synthesis with multiplexing indices. TCRdb passed the 5' RACE reads through MiXCR, listing each CDR3 protein once. Altogether approximately 25,000 distinct CDR3 sequences are present, approximately 7.7% being singletons, with the ten largest covering approximately 4%.

The receptor was derived from an adult in good health. The chain uses TRBV9 and TRBJ1-3; weak D call: TRBD1 (6 bases). Sequencing used blood. As DNA, the CDR3 is TGTGCCAGCAGCGCGACGACAGGCATCTCTGGAAACACCATATATTTT. It yields the protein CASSATTGISGNTIYF.